This T cell receptor beta chain is drawn from a study of CD8 T cells in ankylosing spondylitis. Ten or more counts support this clonotype. Antigen specificity is unknown. Trimming pared 4 bases from V and 5 bases from J, leaving 14 bases between. The CDR3 covers 14 residues. Germline V gives CDR1 SGHRS, CDR2 YFSETQ. General study findings and limits: Blood of patients with ankylosing spondylitis appeared to be characterized by a TCR beta motif of eight highly homologous variants. In synovial fluid and blood from reactive arthritis, some motif variants were previously reported. CD8+ disease-linked clones were present at relatively low frequencies in blood. Researchers reportedly found disease-linked clones significantly enriched in matched ankylosing spondylitis synovial fluid.

Construction of TCR beta libraries was performed using quantitative 5'-RACE with molecular barcodes. TCRdb called the 5' RACE reads again in MiXCR, with one record for every CDR3 protein. The data hold some 840,000 distinct CDR3 sequences, with about 12% observed a single time. This receptor was obtained from a male donor with ankylosing spondylitis. The sequencing input was blood, either unsorted or a sorted T cell fraction (not recorded which). The chain couples TRBV5-1 to TRBJ2-3, with D possibly matching TRBD1 (7 bases). The CDR3 sequence is CASSRRGDGDTQYF. CDR3 in DNA: TGCGCCAGCAGCCGCAGGGGGGATGGAGATACGCAGTATTTT.